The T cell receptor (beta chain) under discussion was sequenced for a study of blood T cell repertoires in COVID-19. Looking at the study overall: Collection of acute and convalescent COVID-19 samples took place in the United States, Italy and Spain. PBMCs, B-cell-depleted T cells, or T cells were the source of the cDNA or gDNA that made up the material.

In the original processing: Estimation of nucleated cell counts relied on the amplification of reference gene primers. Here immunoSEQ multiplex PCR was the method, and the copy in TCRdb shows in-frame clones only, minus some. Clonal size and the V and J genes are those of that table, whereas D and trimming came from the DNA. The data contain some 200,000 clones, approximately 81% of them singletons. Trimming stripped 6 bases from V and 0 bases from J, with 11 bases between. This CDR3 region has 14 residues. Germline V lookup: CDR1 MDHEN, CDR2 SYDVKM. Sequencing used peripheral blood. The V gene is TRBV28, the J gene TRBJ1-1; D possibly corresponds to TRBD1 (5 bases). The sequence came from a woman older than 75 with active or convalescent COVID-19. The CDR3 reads CASRSGGLNTEAFF. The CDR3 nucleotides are TGTGCCAGCAGGTCGGGGGGACTGAACACTGAAGCTTTCTTT.